Listed below are T cell receptor beta chains from one sample, sequenced in a study of technical replicates of blood from several donors. This table comes from immunoSEQ multiplex PCR, and its TCRdb copy is limited to in-frame clones, with some not included. The sample lists roughly 80,000 clones, around 94% seen once, with 0.38% in the top ten. Source material: T cells isolated from PBMCs. These receptors were collected from a human donor in good health. Each CDR3 is given with its conserved first and last residue. The D gene is left open where the match is weak. Size values are once, few and many counts, or a class for expanded clones, and some rows have none.

>TRBD2|TRBJ2-7|NA|TRBV6-1
CASRGAGDNEQYF
TGTGCCAGCAGGGGAGCGGGAGACAACGAGCAGTACTTC
>NA|TRBJ2-7|NA|TRBV6-1
CASSTTASSYEQYF
TGTGCCAGCAGTACGACAGCCAGCTCCTACGAGCAGTACTTC
>TRBD1|TRBJ1-1|NA|TRBV10-3
CAISDTGTANTEAFF
TGTGCCATCAGTGATACCGGGACAGCGAACACTGAAGCTTTCTTT
>NA|TRBJ2-7|once|TRBV30
CAWSSRYEQYF
TGTGCCTGGTCGTCCAGATACGAGCAGTACTTC
>NA|TRBJ2-5|NA|TRBV14
CASSPGPGAGETQYF
TGTGCCAGCAGCCCCGGCCCGGGAGCTGGTGAGACCCAGTACTTC
>NA|TRBJ1-1|few|TRBV29-1
CSVTGQGVTEAFF
TGCAGCGTTACTGGGCAAGGGGTCACTGAAGCTTTCTTT
>TRBD1|TRBJ1-1|once|TRBV7-9
CASAHDRGWDTEAFF
TGTGCCAGCGCTCACGACAGGGGTTGGGACACTGAAGCTTTCTTT
>NA|TRBJ2-7|NA|TRBV28
CASTQQGLGSYEQYF
TGTGCCAGCACTCAGCAGGGGTTGGGCTCCTACGAGCAGTACTTC
>NA|TRBJ1-5|NA|TRBV2
CASSVVALGLHQPQHF
TGTGCCAGCAGCGTTGTAGCGTTAGGGCTCCATCAGCCCCAGCATTTT
>NA|TRBJ1-1|NA|TRBV5-1
CASSLNGHTEAFF
TGCGCCAGCAGCTTGAATGGGCACACTGAAGCTTTCTTT
>NA|TRBJ2-1|NA|TRBV7-8
CASSLSSPQEQFF
TGTGCCAGCAGCTTATCTTCGCCTCAGGAGCAGTTCTTC
>TRBD1|TRBJ2-7|NA|TRBV27
CASSFRGRGEQYF
TGTGCCAGCAGTTTCAGGGGGCGGGGCGAGCAGTACTTC
>TRBD2|TRBJ2-7|NA|TRBV7-9
CASSSTSGTARSYEQYF
TGTGCCAGCAGCAGTACTAGCGGGACTGCCCGCTCCTACGAGCAGTACTTC
>TRBD2|TRBJ2-5|NA|TRBV27
CASTTDPGLAGETQYF
TGTGCCAGCACTACTGACCCGGGACTAGCTGGCGAGACCCAGTACTTC
>TRBD2|TRBJ2-1|NA|TRBV4-3
CASSQLAEYNEQFF
TGCGCCAGCAGCCAACTAGCGGAATACAATGAGCAGTTCTTC
>TRBD2|TRBJ2-7|once|TRBV5-6
CASSETSGVYGQYF
TGTGCCAGCAGCGAGACTAGCGGAGTCTACGGGCAGTACTTC
>TRBD1|TRBJ2-7|NA|TRBV6-1
CASLDRERYEQYF
TGTGCCAGCTTGGACAGGGAAAGGTACGAGCAGTACTTC
>NA|TRBJ2-1|NA|TRBV5-6
CASIRGRAPPEQFF
TGTGCCAGTATAAGGGGGAGGGCCCCTCCTGAGCAGTTCTTC
>NA|TRBJ1-1|NA|TRBV5-4
CASSWTAQDAEAFF
TGTGCCAGCAGCTGGACAGCGCAAGACGCTGAAGCTTTCTTT
>TRBD1|TRBJ1-1|NA|TRBV4-1
CASSQEPGQMNTEAFF
TGCGCCAGCAGCCAGGAACCGGGACAGATGAACACTGAAGCTTTCTTT
>TRBD1|TRBJ1-5|NA|TRBV27
CASSFRGTGNQPQHF
TGTGCCAGCAGTTTTCGAGGGACAGGCAATCAGCCCCAGCATTTT
>NA|TRBJ1-2|NA|TRBV5-1
CASSLGSASYGYTF
TGCGCCAGCAGCTTAGGGAGCGCCTCTTATGGCTACACCTTC
>TRBD1|TRBJ1-4|NA|TRBV15
CATSSQDRGHGYEKLFF
TGTGCCACCAGCAGCCAGGACAGGGGGCACGGGTATGAAAAACTGTTTTTT
>NA|TRBJ2-7|once|TRBV6-5
CASSYFGGSTYEQYF
TGTGCCAGCAGTTACTTTGGGGGCAGCACCTACGAGCAGTACTTC
>NA|TRBJ2-3|once|TRBV5-6
CASRRRTDLFPDTQYF
TGTGCCAGCAGGCGGAGGACAGACCTGTTCCCAGATACGCAGTATTTT
>TRBD1|TRBJ1-2|NA|TRBV29-1
CSVVDRGGNYGYTF
TGCAGCGTTGTTGACAGGGGAGGGAACTATGGCTACACCTTC
>TRBD2|TRBJ2-1|NA|TRBV28
CASSRTGLAVNEQFF
TGTGCCAGCAGCAGAACGGGACTAGCGGTCAATGAGCAGTTCTTC
>NA|TRBJ1-2|once|TRBV6-6
CASSYGSQGSYTF
TGTGCCAGCAGTTACGGTAGTCAGGGTAGCTACACCTTC
>TRBD2|TRBJ2-7|few|TRBV27
CASSLADGYEQYF
TGTGCCAGCAGTCTAGCGGACGGCTACGAGCAGTACTTC
>TRBD1|TRBJ1-1|NA|TRBV6-5
CASSYDRVPMNTEAFF
TGTGCCAGCAGTTACGACAGGGTCCCTATGAACACTGAAGCTTTCTTT
>NA|TRBJ2-2|NA|TRBV28
CASSSSVQLGELFF
TGTGCCAGCAGTTCCTCAGTACAGCTCGGGGAGCTGTTTTTT
>NA|TRBJ1-4|NA|TRBV11-2
CASSFGGTANEKLFF
TGTGCCAGCAGCTTCGGGGGAACCGCTAATGAAAAACTGTTTTTT
>NA|TRBJ2-7|NA|TRBV6-6
CASMKTSYEQYF
TGTGCCAGCATGAAAACTTCCTACGAGCAGTACTTC
>NA|TRBJ2-1|NA|TRBV30
CAWGRPGHRYNEQFF
TGTGCCTGGGGGAGACCGGGACACAGATACAATGAGCAGTTCTTC
>NA|TRBJ1-3|NA|TRBV4-3
CASSQVRGTGNTIYF
TGCGCCAGCAGCCAAGTCAGGGGAACTGGAAACACCATATATTTT
>TRBD1|TRBJ2-2|NA|TRBV6-1
CASSKEGQRTANTGELFF
TGTGCCAGCAGTAAAGAGGGACAGCGGACGGCGAACACCGGGGAGCTGTTTTTT
>NA|TRBJ1-1|once|TRBV6-5
CASSWGGTEAFF
TGTGCCAGCAGTTGGGGGGGCACTGAAGCTTTCTTT
>TRBD1|TRBJ2-3|NA|TRBV5-6
CASSQITTGPDTQYF
TGTGCCAGCAGCCAGATTACGACAGGGCCAGATACGCAGTATTTT
>TRBD1|TRBJ2-5|NA|TRBV27
CASSTLGQGQETQYF
TGTGCCAGCAGTACTCTCGGACAGGGGCAGGAGACCCAGTACTTC
>TRBD2|TRBJ2-7|NA|TRBV7-3
CASSSRGTRNEQYF
TGTGCCAGCAGCTCGCGGGGGACTAGAAACGAGCAGTACTTC
>NA|TRBJ2-7|NA|TRBV7-3
CASSLRVRDEQYF
TGTGCCAGCAGCTTAAGGGTCAGGGACGAGCAGTACTTC
>NA|TRBJ1-3|NA|TRBV7-2
CASSSRTYPGNTIYF
TGTGCCAGCAGCTCTAGGACATACCCTGGAAACACCATATATTTT
>NA|TRBJ1-2|NA|TRBV10-2
CASNGDRRNYGYTF
TGCGCCAGCAATGGTGACAGAAGAAACTATGGCTACACCTTC
>NA|TRBJ2-5|NA|TRBV1
CTSSRTSGREETQYF
TGCACCAGCAGCCGGACTAGCGGGAGGGAAGAGACCCAGTACTTC
>TRBD1|TRBJ1-1|NA|TRBV7-2
CASSLGGGAVNTEAFF
TGTGCCAGCAGCTTAGGAGGGGGCGCGGTTAACACTGAAGCTTTCTTT
>NA|TRBJ2-7|NA|TRBV5-6
CASSLGQQTLNYEQYF
TGTGCCAGCAGCTTGGGACAGCAGACACTTAACTACGAGCAGTACTTC
>TRBD1|TRBJ1-2|NA|TRBV15
CATSRGRDSYGYTF
TGTGCCACCAGCAGAGGGCGGGACAGCTATGGCTACACCTTC
>NA|TRBJ2-3|NA|TRBV5-1
CASSLSLITDTQYF
TGCGCCAGCAGCTTGAGTCTAATCACAGATACGCAGTATTTT
>TRBD2|TRBJ2-7|NA|TRBV7-2
CASSLEGGRAREQYF
TGTGCCAGCAGCTTAGAAGGCGGGAGGGCTCGGGAGCAGTACTTC
>NA|TRBJ1-1|NA|TRBV7-3
CASSPDSTLNTEAFF
TGTGCCAGCAGCCCGGACAGTACGTTGAACACTGAAGCTTTCTTT
>TRBD2|TRBJ2-7|NA|TRBV19
CASSFRLAGASYEQYF
TGTGCCAGTAGTTTCCGATTAGCGGGAGCCTCCTACGAGCAGTACTTC
>TRBD1|TRBJ1-1|once|TRBV5-1
CASRDRDPDTEAFF
TGCGCCAGCCGGGACAGGGACCCAGACACTGAAGCTTTCTTT
>TRBD1|TRBJ2-7|NA|TRBV10-3
CAAGTGSYEQYF
TGTGCCGCCGGGACAGGGTCCTACGAGCAGTACTTC
>TRBD2|TRBJ2-7|NA|TRBV6-1
CASQREGLREQYF
TGTGCCAGCCAGCGGGAGGGCCTGAGGGAGCAGTACTTC
>NA|TRBJ2-1|NA|TRBV5-1
CASSLANEQFF
TGCGCCAGCAGCTTAGCCAATGAGCAGTTCTTC
>TRBD2|TRBJ2-1|NA|TRBV11-1
CASSFFLWEGYNEQFF
TGTGCCAGCAGCTTTTTTTTGTGGGAGGGGTACAATGAGCAGTTCTTC
>NA|TRBJ1-4|NA|TRBV19
CASSIGQLNEKLFF
TGTGCCAGTAGTATAGGACAGCTCAATGAAAAACTGTTTTTT
>NA|TRBJ1-2|NA|TRBV9
CASSVATAYGYTF
TGTGCCAGCAGCGTAGCGACTGCCTATGGCTACACCTTC
>NA|TRBJ2-7|NA|TRBV13
CASSLGRREPTYEQYF
TGTGCCAGCAGCTTAGGCCGCCGGGAGCCCACCTACGAGCAGTACTTC